The TCR beta chain described here comes from a study of cytomegalovirus exposure and HLA in healthy donors. Study-level points and caveats: Sequencing likely generated an artifact that appeared as a cluster of highly shared sequence variants.

About this clone itself: Antigen specificity is unknown.

Germline CDR1 and CDR2: MNHNS and SASEGT. The CDR3 has 15 amino acids. J gave up 4 bases and V 6 bases, and 10 bases lay outside the gene matches. The PCR made use of 60 Vbeta and 13 Jbeta primers. The protocol was immunoSEQ multiplex PCR, while the TCRdb copy is restricted to in-frame clones and leaves out a portion. The sample has 150,000 to 200,000 clones, over 60% seen once. The TCR sequence derives from a man in his forties in good health and CMV-seropositive. Input material: PBMCs. The chain has TRBV6-1 and TRBJ1-2; 8 positions match TRBD1. Here the CDR3 reads CASSDLGQAPYGYTF. CDR3 bases: TGTGCCAGCAGCGACCTGGGACAGGCTCCCTATGGCTACACCTTC.